The 25 T cell receptor beta chains below come from one sample, sequenced in a study of monozygotic twins with inflammatory bowel disease (dated by TCRdb to between 2019 and 2020). Library generation was performed with 5' RACE. Sequencing used an Illumina HiSeq 2500. TCRdb reprocessed the reads, so every CDR3 protein sequence counts as one entry and DNA is not shown. The sample table records a few hundred thousand distinct CDR3 sequences. 2% to 3% of the sample goes to the ten largest clones. The sequenced material came from blood. The receptors were sampled from a human donor with ulcerative colitis or Crohn's disease, or a healthy co-twin of an affected twin (not recorded which).

This chain's CDR3 is CASTQDRDEGLPGYEQYF. V gene TRBV5-1 combines with J gene TRBJ2-7; TCRdb names TRBD1, which stays unverified in the absence of DNA. CDR3 length: 18 residues. Germline loops: CDR1 SGHRS, CDR2 YFSETQ.

The chain has TRBV19 and TRBJ1-3; checking the TCRdb D call of TRBD1 is not possible without DNA. CDR1 and CDR2 (germline): LNHDA, SQIVND (reference sequence). This CDR3 is built from 15 residues. The CDR3 loop is CASSSRAGPGNTIYF.

The chain joins TRBV3-1 to TRBJ1-3. Germline values: CDR1 LGHDT, CDR2 YNNKEL (reference sequence). The CDR3 sequence is 12 residues long. CDR3 residues: CASSQEGNTIYF.

The chain uses TRBV9 and TRBJ2-3; TCRdb gives TRBD1 as the D gene, but with no DNA this cannot be confirmed. Germline CDR1 reads SGDLS; CDR2 reads YYNGEE. This CDR3 comprises 15 residues. The CDR3: CASSVVGGGTDTQYF.

This chain joins TRBV12-3 or TRBV12-4 and TRBJ1-1; checking the TCRdb D call of TRBD1 is not possible without DNA. This CDR3 is built from 13 residues. The CDR3 reads CASSNRVRTEAFF.

The rearrangement joins TRBV11-1 to TRBJ1-4. Germline V gene data show CDR1 as SGHAT and CDR2 as FQDESV (reference sequence). This CDR3 is built from 14 residues. The CDR3 loop is CASSALATNEKLFF.

This chain joins TRBV7-9 and TRBJ2-7; TCRdb selects TRBD1, and the lack of DNA leaves this call unchecked. CDR3 size: 14 residues. Germline V gene lookup returns CDR1 SEHNR and CDR2 FQNEAQ (reference sequence). The CDR3 spells CASTPGDPSYEQYF.

The V and J genes are TRBV5-1 and TRBJ2-1; there is no DNA to check the TCRdb D call of TRBD1. In germline, CDR1 is SGHRS, CDR2 YFSETQ. The CDR3 loop spans 14 amino acids. CDR3 sequence reads: CASSLAGGGEEQFF.

CDR3 sequence reads: CASTPGTGTYEQYF. V is TRBV12-3 or TRBV12-4 and J is TRBJ2-7; without DNA, the TCRdb call of TRBD1 cannot be checked. CDR3 length equals 14 residues.

The V and J genes are TRBV5-1 and TRBJ1-2; the D call of TRBD1 rests on TCRdb alone, since no DNA is present to check it. The CDR3 loop spans 14 amino acids. Germline assignment: CDR1 SGHRS and CDR2 YFSETQ. The CDR3 spells CASSFRDKSNGYTF. The whole variable domain, filled in from reference TRBV5-1 and TRBJ1-2, reads KAGVTQTPRYLIKTRGQQVTLSCSPISGHRSVSWYQQTPGQGLQFLFEYFSETQRNKGNFPGRFSGRQFSNSRSEMNVSTLELGDSALYLCASSFRDKSNGYTFGSGTRLTVV.

The chain carries TRBV6-1 and TRBJ1-5; the TCRdb D gene call, TRBD1, has no DNA to confirm it. The CDR3 has 16 amino acids. CDR1 and CDR2 from the germline V gene are MNHNS and SASEGT. CDR3 in amino acids: CASSPPRQLKGEPQHF.

J is TRBJ2-7 and V is TRBV20-1; the D call of TRBD1 rests on TCRdb alone, since no DNA is present to check it. The CDR3 runs to 16 residues. Germline CDR1 and CDR2: DFQATT and SNEGSKA (reference sequence). The chain's CDR3 is CSAPTGPPRGSYEQYF.

V gene TRBV12-3 or TRBV12-4 combines with J gene TRBJ2-4; TCRdb proposes TRBD1, but this gene call is untestable without DNA. CDR3 size: 14 residues. This CDR3 is CASRRRRGANIQYF.

The chain couples TRBV7-9 to TRBJ1-2; TCRdb's D call of TRBD1 is untestable without DNA. Germline assignment: CDR1 SEHNR and CDR2 FQNEAQ (reference sequence). The CDR3 loop spans 16 amino acids. CDR3 sequence reads: CASSRTTGPLYYGYTF. Together with reference TRBV7-9 and TRBJ1-2, the CDR3 gives the full variable domain: DTGVSQNPRHKITKRGQNVTFRCDPISEHNRLYWYRQTLGQGPEFLTYFQNEAQLEKSRLLSDRFSAERPKGSFSTLEIQRTEQGDSAMYLCASSRTTGPLYYGYTFGSGTRLTVV.

This sequence joins TRBV12-3 or TRBV12-4 and TRBJ2-2; no DNA is available, so the TRBD2 call from TCRdb remains unchecked. This CDR3 comprises 14 residues. The chain's CDR3 is CASSSGGASGELFF.

This sequence joins TRBV18 and TRBJ1-6. The germline gives CDR1 KGHSH, CDR2 LQKENI. The CDR3 covers 15 residues. The CDR3 protein is CASSPLRGSDSPLHF.

This chain connects TRBV19 to TRBJ1-1; there is no DNA to check the TCRdb D call of TRBD1. The CDR3 loop spans 16 amino acids. CDR1 LNHDA and CDR2 SQIVND come from the germline V gene (reference sequence). The CDR3 region is CASSIGTGGPNTEAFF.

The chain uses TRBV20-1 and TRBJ1-5; TCRdb gives TRBD1 as the D gene, but with no DNA this cannot be confirmed. There are 19 residues in the CDR3. Germline assignment: CDR1 DFQATT and CDR2 SNEGSKA (reference sequence). This CDR3 is CSARSPSGRGLDSNQPQHF.

The V and J genes are TRBV4-3 and TRBJ2-5; the D gene TCRdb calls, TRBD1, cannot be checked with no DNA. The CDR3 is 16 amino acids. Germline V lookup: CDR1 LGHNA, CDR2 YSLEER. CDR3 loop: CASSQDLRGQGQTQYF.

The J gene is TRBJ2-2, the V gene TRBV27; the TRBD1 assignment by TCRdb is unverifiable without DNA. This CDR3 spans 15 amino acids. Germline assignment: CDR1 MNHEY and CDR2 SMNVEV (reference sequence). CDR3 amino acids: CASSQGQGSTGELFF.

The V and J genes are TRBV4-3 and TRBJ2-7; TCRdb reports TRBD2, a call that lacks DNA to check it against. Germline lookup yields CDR1 LGHNA and CDR2 YSLEER. The CDR3 is 14 residues long. This CDR3 is CASSQRLAGYEQYF.

J is TRBJ2-2 and V is TRBV6-5. The CDR3 consists of 15 residues. Germline CDR1 reads MNHEY; CDR2 reads SVGAGI. CDR3 sequence reads: CASSYSRTGTGELFF.

This chain uses TRBV7-2 with TRBJ2-3. CDR3 length: 15 amino acids. Germline CDR1 reads SGHTA; CDR2 reads FQGNSA. The chain's CDR3 is CASSLVPVSTDTQYF.

The CDR3 here is CASSPRVTGYNSPLHF. V usage is TRBV7-9 and J usage is TRBJ1-6; TCRdb's D call of TRBD1 is untestable without DNA. This CDR3 contains 16 residues. Germline CDR1 and CDR2: SEHNR and FQNEAQ (reference sequence).

This chain uses TRBV28 with TRBJ2-5. This CDR3 comprises 13 residues. CDR1 is MDHEN and CDR2 is SYDVKM in the germline V gene. CDR3 sequence: CASKQGNRETQYF.